The clone carrying this TCR beta chain has a count of ten or more. Its antigen remains unknown. The sample originates from a study of T cells in Graves' hyperthyroidism and ophthalmopathy. The CDR3 regions of TCR beta were amplified from RNA transcripts. HTBI primers were used for first-round RT-PCR of the TCR CDR3. TCRdb ran MiXCR on the multiplex PCR reads and lists one entry per CDR3 protein. The sample lists roughly 330,000 distinct CDR3 sequences; 15% to 20% were seen once. The CDR3 is made up of 14 amino acids. Germline values: CDR1 SEHNR, CDR2 FQNEAQ (reference sequence). V lost 3 bases and J lost 7; bases outside the gene matches: 6. Study-level points and caveats: Expanded thyroid clonotypes (above 0.001) were mostly also found in blood.

The hyperthyroidism patients had all been newly diagnosed, and their disease duration was under 2 months. Their ages ranged from 18 to 65 years. The study left out patients who had uncontrolled infection, other autoimmune disease, pregnancy or lactation. In making diagnoses, clinical symptoms, serum thyroxine and TRAb, thyroid ultrasound and orbital computed tomography were all used. The source material was blood. The TCR sequence derives from a man aged 25 to 40 with Graves' hyperthyroidism. V usage is TRBV7-9 and J usage is TRBJ2-5; 9 bases agree with TRBD2. The CDR3 DNA reads as TGTGCCAGCAGCTTTAGCGGGAGTTCCGTGACCCAGTACTTC. It encodes CASSFSGSSVTQYF.